Included here is one T cell receptor (beta chain) sequence, with context. V lost 2 bases and J 2 bases, leaving 7 bases between the germline ends. CDR3 length: 14 amino acids. Per the germline V gene, CDR1 is MNHNS and CDR2 is SASEGT. This sample was included in a study of blood T cell repertoires in COVID-19. Only in-frame clones appear in the TCRdb table, and some are missing; sequencing was by immunoSEQ multiplex PCR. The profile shows 200,000 to 300,000 clones, approximately 83% of them singletons. This sequence joins TRBV6-1 and TRBJ1-5; D not certain. The sample comprised peripheral blood. The TCR originated in a woman in her 30s who had recovered from COVID-19. As DNA, the CDR3 is TGTGCCAGCAGTGAAATGTGGCGCAATCAGCCCCAGCATTTT. Translation: CASSEMWRNQPQHF.